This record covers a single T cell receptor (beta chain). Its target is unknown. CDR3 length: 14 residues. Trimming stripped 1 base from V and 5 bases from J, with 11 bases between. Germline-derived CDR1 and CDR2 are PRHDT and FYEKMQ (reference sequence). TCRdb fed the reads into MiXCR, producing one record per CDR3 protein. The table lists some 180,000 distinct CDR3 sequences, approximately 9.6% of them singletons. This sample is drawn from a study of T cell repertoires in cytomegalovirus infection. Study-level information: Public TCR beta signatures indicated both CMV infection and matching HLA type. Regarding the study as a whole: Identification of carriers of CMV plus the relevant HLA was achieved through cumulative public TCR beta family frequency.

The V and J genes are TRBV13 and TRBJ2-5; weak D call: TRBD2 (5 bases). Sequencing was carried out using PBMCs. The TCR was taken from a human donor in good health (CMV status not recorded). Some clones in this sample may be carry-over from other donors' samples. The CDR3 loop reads CASSLDRGAETQYF. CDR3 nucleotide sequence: TGTGCCAGCAGCTTAGATCGGGGAGCGGAGACCCAGTACTTC.